This passage covers 3 T cell receptor beta chains from one sample sequenced in a study of CD8+CD57+ T cells in acquired aplastic anemia. It was patients with CD8+CD57+ cell expansion by flow cytometry who were chosen for sequencing. Genomic DNA templated the TCR beta VDJ and CDR3 profiling. MiXCR, applied by TCRdb to the reads, yields one record per CDR3 protein. The sample shows approximately 150,000 distinct CDR3 sequences, 65% to 75% of them seen only once. The sample consisted of sorted CD4+, CD8+, or CD8+CD57+ T cells (not recorded which) from PBMCs. The receptor source for this set is a human donor with aplastic anemia.

The rearrangement uses TRBV25-1 and TRBJ1-1; unclear D gene. The V end lost 1 base, the J end lost 7 bases, and 7 bases lay between the germline ends. Germline lookup yields CDR1 MGHDK and CDR2 SYGVNS. The length of the CDR3 is 12 residues. The CDR3 sequence is CASSESGHEAFF. CDR3 nucleotide sequence: TGTGCCAGCAGTGAATCGGGCCATGAAGCTTTCTTT. Drawing the rest from reference TRBV25-1 and TRBJ1-1, the complete variable domain is EADIYQTPRYLVIGTGKKITLECSQTMGHDKMYWYQQDPGMELHLIHYSYGVNSTEKGDLSSESTVSRIRTEHFPLTLESARPSHTSQYLCASSESGHEAFFGQGTRLTVV.

This chain joins TRBV15 and TRBJ1-3; D remains unclear. Trimming removed 5 bases at V and 7 bases at J, with 12 bases between. CDR3 length: 13 residues. Germline CDR1 and CDR2: LNHNV and YYDKDF (reference sequence). The CDR3 DNA is TGTGCCACCAGCGAAGGGCACGGGAACACCATATATTTT. This sequence encodes CATSEGHGNTIYF.

The genes are TRBV24-1 and TRBJ2-1; D might be TRBD1 (5 bases). CDR3 length: 15 amino acids. Looked up from germline, CDR1 is KGHDR and CDR2 is SFDVKD. V dropped 4 bases and J dropped 8 bases, with 17 bases sitting between them. The CDR3 reads CATSDPDTKWHEQFF. The CDR3 DNA reads TGTGCCACCAGTGACCCGGACACCAAGTGGCATGAGCAGTTCTTC.